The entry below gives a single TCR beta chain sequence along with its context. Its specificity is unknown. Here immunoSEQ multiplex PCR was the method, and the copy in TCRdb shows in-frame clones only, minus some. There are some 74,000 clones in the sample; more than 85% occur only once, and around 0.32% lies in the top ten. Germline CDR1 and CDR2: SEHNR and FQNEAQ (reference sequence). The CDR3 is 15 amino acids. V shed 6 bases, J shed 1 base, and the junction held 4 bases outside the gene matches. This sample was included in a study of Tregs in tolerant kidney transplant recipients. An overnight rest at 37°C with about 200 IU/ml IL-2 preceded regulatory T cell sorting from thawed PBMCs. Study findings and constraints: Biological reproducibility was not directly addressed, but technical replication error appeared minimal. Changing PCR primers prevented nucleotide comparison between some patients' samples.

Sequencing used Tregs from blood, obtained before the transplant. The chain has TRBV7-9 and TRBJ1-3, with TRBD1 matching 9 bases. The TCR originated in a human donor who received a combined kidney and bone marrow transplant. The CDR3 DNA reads TGTGCCAGCAGACAAGACAGGGGGTCTGGAAACACCATATATTTT. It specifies CASRQDRGSGNTIYF.